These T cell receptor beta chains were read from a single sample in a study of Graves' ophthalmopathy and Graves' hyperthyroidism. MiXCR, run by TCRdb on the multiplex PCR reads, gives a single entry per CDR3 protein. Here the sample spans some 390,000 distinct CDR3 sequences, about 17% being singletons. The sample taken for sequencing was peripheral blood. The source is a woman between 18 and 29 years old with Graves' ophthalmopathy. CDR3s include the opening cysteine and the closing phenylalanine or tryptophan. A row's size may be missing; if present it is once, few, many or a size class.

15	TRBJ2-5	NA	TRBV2	CASRRTGSNQETQYF
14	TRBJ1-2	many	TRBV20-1	CSARGRRSNYGYTF
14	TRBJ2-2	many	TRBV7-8	CASSPRQADTELFF
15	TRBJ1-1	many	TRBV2	CASILERLRDTEAFF
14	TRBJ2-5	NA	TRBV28	CASSLTVGRETQYF
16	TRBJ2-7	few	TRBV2	CASSDRKTGIFYEQYF
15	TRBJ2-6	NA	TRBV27	CASSFIQGAANVLTF
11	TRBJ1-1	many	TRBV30	CAWREGLGAFF
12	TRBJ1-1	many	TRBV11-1	CASSLEGYEAFF
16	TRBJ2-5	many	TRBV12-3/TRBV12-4	CASSSITGTGEETQYF
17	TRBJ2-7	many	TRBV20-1	CSAEAPASRGSSYEQYF
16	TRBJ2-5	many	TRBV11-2	CASSTPTSGGLKPQYF
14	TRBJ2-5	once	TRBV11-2	CASSLVEGTGTQYF
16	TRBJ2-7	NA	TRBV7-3	CASSLYPGQAIYEQYF
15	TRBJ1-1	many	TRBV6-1	CASRPLQDRGARAFF
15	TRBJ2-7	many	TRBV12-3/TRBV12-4	CASSPTGAGRYEQYF
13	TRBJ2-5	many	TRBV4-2	CASSAPGLETQYF
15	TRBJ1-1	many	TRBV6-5	CASRSIRGGDTEAFF
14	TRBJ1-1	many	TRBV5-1	CASIDRGRSTEAFF
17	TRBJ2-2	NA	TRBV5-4	CASSLRGGRAKTGELFF
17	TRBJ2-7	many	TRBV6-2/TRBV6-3	CASSYPNQPGQRYEQYF
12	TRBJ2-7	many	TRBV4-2	CASNMGGDEQYF
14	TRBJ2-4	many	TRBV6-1	CASRPRRGENIQYF
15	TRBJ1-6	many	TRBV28	CASSGSGQGNSPLHF
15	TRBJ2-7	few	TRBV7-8	CASSLEGVGSGEQYF
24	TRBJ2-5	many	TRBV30	CAWSGEGPAMSSRGRALVKETQYF
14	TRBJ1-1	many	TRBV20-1	CSANSDRGNTEAFF
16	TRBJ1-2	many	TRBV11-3	CASSLSGTGESYGYTF
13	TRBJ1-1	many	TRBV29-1	CSTGDRMNTEAFF
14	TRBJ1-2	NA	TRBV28	CASSPSGQNIGYTF
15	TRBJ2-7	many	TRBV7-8	CASSPWVMSSYEQYF
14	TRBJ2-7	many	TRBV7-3	CASRADRPDSEQYF
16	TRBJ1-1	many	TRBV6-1	CASSIWVLNMNTEAFF
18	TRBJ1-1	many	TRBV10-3	CAISEPSPVRGGILGAFF
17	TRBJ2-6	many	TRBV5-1	CASSYQGGLGGANVLTF
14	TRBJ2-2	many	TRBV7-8	CASRQTQGTGELFF
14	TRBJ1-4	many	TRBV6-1	CASSKGNPNEKLFF
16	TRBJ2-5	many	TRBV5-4	CASSLGLAGKQETQYF
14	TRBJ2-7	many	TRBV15	CSTSRDMGSYEQYF
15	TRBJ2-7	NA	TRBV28	CASSSSTGSIYEQYF
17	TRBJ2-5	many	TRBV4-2	CASSQEARGTSGETQYF
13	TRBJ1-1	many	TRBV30	CAWSFWGNTEAFF
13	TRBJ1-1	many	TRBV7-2	CASSLAESLEAFF
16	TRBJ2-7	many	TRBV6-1	CASSPVQQVQLREQYF
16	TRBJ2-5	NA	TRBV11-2	CASSLDARHTEETQYF
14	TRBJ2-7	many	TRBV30	CARSSAGPQVEQYF
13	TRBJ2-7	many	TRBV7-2	CASSLLGTGQQYF
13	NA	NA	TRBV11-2	CASSLNPPETQYF
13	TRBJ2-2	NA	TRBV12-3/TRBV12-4	CAISDSNTGELFF
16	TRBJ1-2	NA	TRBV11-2	CASRRTGGATNYGYTF
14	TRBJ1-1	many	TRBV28	CASSPPGPHTEAFF
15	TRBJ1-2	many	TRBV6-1	CASRRRQGEATGYTF